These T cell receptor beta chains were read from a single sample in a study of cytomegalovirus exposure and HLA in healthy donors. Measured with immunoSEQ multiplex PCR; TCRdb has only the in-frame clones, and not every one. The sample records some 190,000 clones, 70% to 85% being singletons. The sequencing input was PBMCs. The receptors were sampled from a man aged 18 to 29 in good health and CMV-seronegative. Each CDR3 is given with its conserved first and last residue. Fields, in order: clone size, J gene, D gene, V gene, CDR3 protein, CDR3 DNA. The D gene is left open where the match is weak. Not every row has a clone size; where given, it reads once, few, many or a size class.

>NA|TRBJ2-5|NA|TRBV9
CASSEEPPETQYF
TGTGCCAGCAGCGAGGAGCCGCCAGAGACCCAGTACTTC
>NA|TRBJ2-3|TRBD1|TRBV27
CASSLDRGGDTQYF
TGTGCCAGCAGTCTGGACAGGGGGGGAGATACGCAGTATTTT
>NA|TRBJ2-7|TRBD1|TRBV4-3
CASSQTYHLAGTGSYEQYF
TGCGCCAGCAGCCAAACGTATCATCTCGCCGGGACAGGGAGCTACGAGCAGTACTTC
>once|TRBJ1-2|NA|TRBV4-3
CASSQESGQLYGYTF
TGCGCCAGCAGCCAAGAATCCGGACAGCTTTATGGCTACACCTTC
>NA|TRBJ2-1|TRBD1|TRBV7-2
CASSLKGGANNEQFF
TGTGCCAGCAGCTTAAAAGGGGGCGCGAATAATGAGCAGTTCTTC
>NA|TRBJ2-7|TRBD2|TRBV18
CASSQGLLGGEQYF
TGTGCCAGCTCACAGGGACTTCTCGGGGGGGAGCAGTACTTC
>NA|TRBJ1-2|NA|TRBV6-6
CASSPSSAVIYGYTF
TGTGCCAGCAGTCCCTCGTCCGCGGTGATCTATGGCTACACCTTC
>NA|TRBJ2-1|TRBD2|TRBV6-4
CASSVSGGTYNEQFF
TGTGCCAGCAGTGTTAGCGGGGGGACTTACAATGAGCAGTTCTTC
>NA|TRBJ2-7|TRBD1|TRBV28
CASNQGGTGGYEQYF
TGTGCCAGCAACCAGGGAGGGACAGGGGGTTACGAGCAGTACTTC
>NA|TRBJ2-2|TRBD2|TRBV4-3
CASSHTGTSVVAGELFF
TGCGCCAGCAGCCATACCGGGACTAGCGTGGTTGCCGGGGAGCTGTTTTTT
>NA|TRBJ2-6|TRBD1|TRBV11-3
CASSSQGAGANVLTF
TGTGCCAGCAGCTCCCAGGGGGCTGGGGCCAACGTCCTGACTTTC
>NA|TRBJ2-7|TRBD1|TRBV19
CASSIAGTGGSEQYF
TGTGCCAGTAGTATAGCCGGGACAGGGGGCTCCGAGCAGTACTTC
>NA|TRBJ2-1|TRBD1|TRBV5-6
CASSLAGQGLEQFF
TGTGCCAGCAGCTTGGCCGGACAGGGACTTGAGCAGTTCTTC
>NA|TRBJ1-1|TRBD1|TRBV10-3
CAISESNLRDRVYIVLEAFF
TGTGCCATCAGTGAGTCGAACCTCCGGGACAGGGTCTACATCGTTCTCGAAGCTTTCTTT
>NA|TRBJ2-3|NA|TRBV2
CASSRYQGGSTDTQYF
TGTGCCAGCTCCCGTTACCAGGGAGGAAGCACAGATACGCAGTATTTT
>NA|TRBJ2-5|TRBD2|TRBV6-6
CASRSGTSGEETQYF
TGTGCCAGCAGGTCCGGGACTAGCGGGGAAGAGACCCAGTACTTC
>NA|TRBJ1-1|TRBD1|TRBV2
CASSDVGQGGTNTEAFF
TGTGCCAGCAGTGACGTGGGACAGGGGGGTACGAACACTGAAGCTTTCTTT
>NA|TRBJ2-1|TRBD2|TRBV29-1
CSVALLAGSYNEQFF
TGCAGCGTAGCTTTACTAGCGGGTAGTTACAATGAGCAGTTCTTC
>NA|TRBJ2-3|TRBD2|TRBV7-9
CASSLGAGITDTQYF
TGTGCCAGCAGCTTAGGAGCGGGGATCACAGATACGCAGTATTTT
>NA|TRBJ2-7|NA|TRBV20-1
CSAIRDYEQYF
TGCAGTGCTATTAGAGACTACGAGCAGTACTTC
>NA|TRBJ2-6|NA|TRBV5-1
CASSSAPGRSYSGANVLTF
TGCGCCAGCAGCTCAGCTCCTGGGAGGAGTTATTCTGGGGCCAACGTCCTGACTTTC
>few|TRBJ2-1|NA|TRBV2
CASSRDLTVEQFF
TGTGCCAGCAGTCGGGACTTGACCGTTGAGCAGTTCTTC
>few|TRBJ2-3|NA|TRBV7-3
CASSLTNAGTQYF
TGTGCCAGCAGCTTAACCAACGCGGGTACGCAGTATTTT
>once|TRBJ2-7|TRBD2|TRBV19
CASSIAGLAGDEQYF
TGTGCCAGTAGTATAGCCGGACTAGCGGGAGACGAGCAGTACTTC
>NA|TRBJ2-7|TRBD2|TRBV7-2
CASRKAGGPLEQYF
TGTGCCAGCAGAAAGGCGGGGGGGCCCCTCGAGCAGTACTTC
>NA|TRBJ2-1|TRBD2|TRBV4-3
CASSQGTSGAYNEQFF
TGCGCCAGCAGCCAAGGGACTAGCGGGGCCTACAATGAGCAGTTCTTC
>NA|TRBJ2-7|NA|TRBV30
CAWSVMAGPYEQYF
TGTGCCTGGAGTGTAATGGCGGGACCTTACGAGCAGTACTTC
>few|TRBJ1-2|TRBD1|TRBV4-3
CASSLWDRGSYGYTF
TGCGCCAGCAGCCTTTGGGACAGGGGGAGCTATGGCTACACCTTC
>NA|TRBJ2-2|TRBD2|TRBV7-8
CASSHARLAGNSGELFF
TGTGCCAGCAGCCACGCCAGACTAGCGGGGAATTCCGGGGAGCTGTTTTTT